The clone carrying this T cell receptor beta chain was recorded at least ten times. The V gene lost 6 bases and the J gene lost 5 bases, with 20 bases spanning the gap. This CDR3 has 14 amino acids. Per germline, CDR1 SQVTM and CDR2 ANQGSEA. Stated time point: pre-sensitization, week 0. The sample's treatment: therapeutic diphenylcyclopropenone sensitization with weekly scalp DPC. Via MiXCR, TCRdb re-called the RACE reads, giving one row per CDR3 protein. The sample lists about 80,000 distinct CDR3 sequences; 12% to 15% were seen once. The record originates from a study of human T cells and chemical hapten exposure.

Specimen: whole blood, collected in connection with sensitization to the hapten diphenylcyclopropenone (DPC). The chain combines TRBV29-1 with TRBJ2-7; D gene ambiguous. This TCR came from a woman aged 45-65 years with alopecia areata. Some clones in this sample may be carry-over from other donors' samples. CDR3 amino acids: CSVTSRAPINEQYF. The DNA of the CDR3 is TGCAGCGTCACTTCCCGGGCACCCATCAACGAGCAGTACTTC.